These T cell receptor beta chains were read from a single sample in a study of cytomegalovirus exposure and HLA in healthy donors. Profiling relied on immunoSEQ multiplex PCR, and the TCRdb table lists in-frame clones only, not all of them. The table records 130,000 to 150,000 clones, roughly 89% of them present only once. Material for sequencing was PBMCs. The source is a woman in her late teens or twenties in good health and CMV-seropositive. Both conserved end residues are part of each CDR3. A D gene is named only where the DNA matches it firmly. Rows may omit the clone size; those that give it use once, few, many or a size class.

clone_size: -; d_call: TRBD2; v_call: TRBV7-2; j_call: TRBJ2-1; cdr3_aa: CASSWGLAGANEQFF; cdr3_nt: TGTGCCAGCAGCTGGGGACTAGCGGGAGCAAATGAGCAGTTCTTC
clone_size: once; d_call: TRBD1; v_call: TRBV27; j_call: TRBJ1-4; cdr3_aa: CASSSEDPDRGYEKLFF; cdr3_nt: TGTGCCAGCAGTTCCGAAGACCCGGACAGGGGTTATGAAAAACTGTTTTTT
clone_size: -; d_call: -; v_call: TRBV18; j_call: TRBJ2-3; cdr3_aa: CASSPSDTQYF; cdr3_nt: TGTGCCAGCTCACCATCGGATACGCAGTATTTT
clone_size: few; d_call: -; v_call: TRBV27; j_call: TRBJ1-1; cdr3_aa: CASTPDLNTEAFF; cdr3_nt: TGTGCCAGCACCCCAGATCTGAACACTGAAGCTTTCTTT
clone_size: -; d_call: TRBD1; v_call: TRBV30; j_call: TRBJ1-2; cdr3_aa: CAWRATGRGGYTF; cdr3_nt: TGTGCCTGGAGAGCGACAGGGCGGGGAGGCTACACCTTC
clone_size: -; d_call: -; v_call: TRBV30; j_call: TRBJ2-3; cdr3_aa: CAWSPDYSDTQYF; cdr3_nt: TGTGCCTGGAGTCCGGACTATTCAGATACGCAGTATTTT
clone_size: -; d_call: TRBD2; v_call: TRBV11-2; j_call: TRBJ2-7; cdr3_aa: CASSLRALAGGLGEQYF; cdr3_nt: TGTGCCAGCAGCTTAAGGGCTCTAGCGGGAGGCCTCGGCGAGCAGTACTTC
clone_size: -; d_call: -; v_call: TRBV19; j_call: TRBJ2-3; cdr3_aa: CASSETRRRTDTQYF; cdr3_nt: TGTGCCAGTAGTGAAACTAGGAGGAGGACAGATACGCAGTATTTT
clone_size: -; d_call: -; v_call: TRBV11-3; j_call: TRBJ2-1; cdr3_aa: CASSLVLVSSDNEQFF; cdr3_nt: TGTGCCAGCAGCTTAGTGCTGGTCTCTTCAGACAATGAGCAGTTCTTC
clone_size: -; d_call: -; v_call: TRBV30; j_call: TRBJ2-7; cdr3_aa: CAWSSEQGSYEQYF; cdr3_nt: TGTGCCTGGAGTTCAGAACAGGGATCTTACGAGCAGTACTTC
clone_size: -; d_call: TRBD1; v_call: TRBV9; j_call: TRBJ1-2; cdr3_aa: CASSVRQGPYGYTF; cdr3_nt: TGTGCCAGCAGCGTTAGACAGGGACCCTATGGCTACACCTTC
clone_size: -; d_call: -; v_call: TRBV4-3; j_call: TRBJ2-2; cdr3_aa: CASSQDPEDTGELFF; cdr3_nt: TGCGCCAGCAGCCAAGATCCGGAGGACACCGGGGAGCTGTTTTTT
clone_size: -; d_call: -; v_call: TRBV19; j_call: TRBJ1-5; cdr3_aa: CASTYSNQPQHF; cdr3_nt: TGTGCCAGTACGTATAGCAATCAGCCCCAGCATTTT
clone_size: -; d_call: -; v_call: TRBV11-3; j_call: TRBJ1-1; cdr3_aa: CASSLALREVQTNTEAFF; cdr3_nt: TGTGCCAGCAGCTTAGCCCTCAGGGAGGTGCAGACGAACACTGAAGCTTTCTTT
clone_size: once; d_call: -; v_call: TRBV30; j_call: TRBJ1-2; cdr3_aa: CAWSVNLNYGYTF; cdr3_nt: TGTGCCTGGAGTGTGAACTTAAACTATGGCTACACCTTC
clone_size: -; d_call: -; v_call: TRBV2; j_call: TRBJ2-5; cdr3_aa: CASRVDSSRETQYF; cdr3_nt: TGTGCCAGCAGGGTGGACAGCTCTCGGGAGACCCAGTACTTC
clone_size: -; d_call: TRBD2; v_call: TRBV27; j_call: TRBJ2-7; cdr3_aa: CASSRLANHYEQYF; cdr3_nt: TGTGCCAGCAGCAGACTAGCTAATCACTACGAGCAGTACTTC
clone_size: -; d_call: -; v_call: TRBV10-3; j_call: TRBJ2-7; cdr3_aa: CAISGSRGHDEQYF; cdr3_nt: TGTGCCATCAGTGGCAGCAGGGGACACGACGAGCAGTACTTC
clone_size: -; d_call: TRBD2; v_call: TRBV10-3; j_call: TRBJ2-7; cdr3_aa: CAISDLLSGASYEQYF; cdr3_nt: TGTGCCATCAGTGATCTCCTCAGCGGGGCCTCCTACGAGCAGTACTTC
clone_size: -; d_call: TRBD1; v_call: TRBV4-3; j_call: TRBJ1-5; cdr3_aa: CASSQRQGGNQPQHF; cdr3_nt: TGCGCCAGCAGCCAACGTCAGGGGGGAAATCAGCCCCAGCATTTT
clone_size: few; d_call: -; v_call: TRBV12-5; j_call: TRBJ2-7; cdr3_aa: CASGSGRATYSYEQYF; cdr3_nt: TGTGCTAGTGGTTCAGGCAGGGCCACCTACTCCTACGAGCAGTACTTC
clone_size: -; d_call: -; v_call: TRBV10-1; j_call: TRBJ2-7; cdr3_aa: CASSSPDTPYEQYF; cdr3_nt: TGCGCCAGCAGTAGTCCTGACACCCCCTACGAGCAGTACTTC
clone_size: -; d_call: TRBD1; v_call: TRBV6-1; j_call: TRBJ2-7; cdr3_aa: CASTRQGGEQYF; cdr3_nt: TGTGCCAGCACGAGACAGGGCGGCGAGCAGTACTTC
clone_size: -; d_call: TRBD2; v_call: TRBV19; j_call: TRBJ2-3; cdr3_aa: CASSIGSGRGVQYF; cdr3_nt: TGTGCCAGTAGTATAGGGAGCGGGAGGGGTGTGCAGTATTTT
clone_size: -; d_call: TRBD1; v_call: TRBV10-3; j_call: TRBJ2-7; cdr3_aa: CAIRDTGTGREQYF; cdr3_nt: TGTGCCATCAGAGATACCGGGACAGGGCGCGAGCAGTACTTC
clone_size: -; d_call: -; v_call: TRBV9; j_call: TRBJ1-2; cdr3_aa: CASRRGANYGYTF; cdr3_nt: TGTGCCAGCAGGCGGGGGGCTAACTATGGCTACACCTTC
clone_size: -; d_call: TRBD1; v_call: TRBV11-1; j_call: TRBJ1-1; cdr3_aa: CASSSGQGWTEAFF; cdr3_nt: TGTGCCAGCAGCTCGGGACAGGGGTGGACTGAAGCTTTCTTT
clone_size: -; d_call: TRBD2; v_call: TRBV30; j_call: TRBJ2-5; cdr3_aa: CAWSGGEGTQYF; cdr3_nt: TGTGCCTGGAGTGGGGGGGAGGGGACCCAGTACTTC
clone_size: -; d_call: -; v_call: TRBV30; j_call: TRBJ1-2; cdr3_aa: CASPRVTNYGYTF; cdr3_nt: TGTGCCTCTCCTCGGGTTACGAACTATGGCTACACCTTC
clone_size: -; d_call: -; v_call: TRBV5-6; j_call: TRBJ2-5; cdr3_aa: CASSKLGAQYF; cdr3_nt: TGTGCCAGCAGCAAGTTGGGAGCCCAGTACTTC